The 17 T cell receptor beta chains listed next were all sequenced from one sample in a study of blood T cell repertoires in COVID-19. The assay was immunoSEQ multiplex PCR, and TCRdb's table has in-frame clones only and misses some. The table records a few hundred thousand clones, approximately 85% of them present only once. Sequencing was carried out using peripheral blood. All receptors come from a human donor in a cohort sampled during active COVID-19.

The count of this clone is one. This chain uses TRBV7-9 with TRBJ2-1, with 8 positions matching TRBD2. Trimming took 5 bases from V and 2 from J; bases not matched to a gene: 5. Germline CDR1 and CDR2: SEHNR and FQNEAQ (reference sequence). This CDR3 is built from 15 residues. The CDR3 protein is CASSPPGGTYNEQFF. The CDR3 DNA reads TGTGCCAGCAGCCCACCGGGGGGGACCTACAATGAGCAGTTCTTC.

This chain connects TRBV5-6 to TRBJ1-5; 8 nucleotides align to TRBD1. Germline loops: CDR1 SGHDT, CDR2 YYEEEE. The CDR3 has 17 amino acids. The junction had 11 bases not matched to a gene; V was cut back by 2 bases and J by 4 bases. The CDR3 protein is CASSFLRGPGENQPQHF. CDR3 nucleotides: TGTGCCAGCAGCTTCCTCAGGGGGCCAGGGGAGAATCAGCCCCAGCATTTT. Looking up the rest from reference TRBV5-6 and TRBJ1-5 gives the full variable domain: DAGVTQSPTHLIKTRGQQVTLRCSPKSGHDTVSWYQQALGQGPQFIFQYYEEEERQRGNFPDRFSGHQFPNYSSELNVNALLLGDSALYLCASSFLRGPGENQPQHFGDGTRLSIL.

This chain connects TRBV28 to TRBJ1-2; 9 bases map to TRBD1. Germline V CDR1 and CDR2: MDHEN, SYDVKM. The CDR3 has 14 amino acids. V lost 4 bases and J lost 5; bases outside the gene matches: 5. This CDR3 reads CASSSPDRGYGYTF. The CDR3 DNA reads as TGTGCCAGCAGTTCTCCGGACAGGGGTTATGGCTACACCTTC.

J is TRBJ2-4 and V is TRBV6-1; D ambiguous. The germline CDR1 and CDR2 sequences are MNHNS and SASEGT. This CDR3 has 17 residues. Trimming took 4 bases from V and 0 from J, leaving 16 bases between them. DNA for the CDR3: TGTGCCAGCAGTGGCTGCTGCACCCGGGTAGCCAAAAACATTCAGTACTTC. Amino acid sequence: CASSGCCTRVAKNIQYF.

The J gene is TRBJ1-2, the V gene TRBV6-5; 8 nucleotides line up with TRBD1. V trimming: 6 bases; J trimming: 8 bases; junction bases outside the gene matches: 11. CDR3 size: 14 residues. CDR1 is MNHEY and CDR2 is SVGAGI in the germline V gene. The CDR3 region is CASSSTRGLGGYTF. The CDR3 nucleotides read TGTGCCAGCAGCTCAACCAGGGGGCTCGGGGGCTACACCTTC.

V usage is TRBV6-6 and J usage is TRBJ1-1, with 7 nucleotides matching TRBD1. The CDR3 is 20 amino acids. Germline V gene lookup returns CDR1 MNHNY and CDR2 SVGAGI (reference sequence). With 6 bases clipped from V and 3 bases from J, the junction kept 25 bases outside the gene matches. In DNA form, the CDR3 reads TGTGCCAGCAGCGCCGAGACACGGGGACAGAGGGTAGGGGGTTACACTGAAGCTTTCTTT. Translation gives CASSAETRGQRVGGYTEAFF.

J is TRBJ2-7 and V is TRBV7-9; 8 bases fit TRBD1. The CDR3 spans 15 residues. Looked up from germline, CDR1 is SEHNR and CDR2 is FQNEAQ (reference sequence). V was clipped by 5 bases and J by 1 base; unmatched bases: 7. The CDR3 coding sequence is TGTGCCAGCAGCCCCGGACAGGGTGAGTCCTACGAGCAGTACTTC. It encodes CASSPGQGESYEQYF.

The V gene is TRBV12-5, the J gene TRBJ2-2, with 8 bases aligning to TRBD1. V shed 3 bases and J 2 bases; nucleotides not matched to a gene: 11. The CDR3 consists of 18 residues. Germline V CDR1 and CDR2: LGHNT, FRNRAP. CDR3 nucleotide sequence: TGTGCTAGTGGTTTCTCGACAGGGGTTTTCTCCAACACCGGGGAGCTGTTTTTT. This encodes CASGFSTGVFSNTGELFF.

The chain couples TRBV4-1 to TRBJ2-5, with D possibly matching TRBD1 (5 bases). This CDR3 has 14 amino acids. Looked up from germline, CDR1 is MGHRA and CDR2 is YSYEKL. With 1 base removed from V and 9 bases from J, the gap between germline ends came to 15 bases. DNA of the CDR3: TGCGCCAGCAGCCAAGGGTTTGGGGCGACGGCCCAGTACTTC. Protein product: CASSQGFGATAQYF.

This clone was seen only once. The chain carries TRBV12-3 or TRBV12-4 and TRBJ2-1, with D perhaps TRBD1 (6 bases). This CDR3 has 13 residues. V shed 9 bases and J shed 4 bases, with 13 bases lying between them. The CDR3 loop is CASNRENYNEQFF. CDR3 DNA: TGTGCCAGTAACAGGGAGAATTACAATGAGCAGTTCTTC.

At least ten counts were recorded for this clone. Other nucleotide sequences in the sample specify the same CDR3. The genes are TRBV6-5 and TRBJ2-7; 9 positions match TRBD1. The CDR3 has 15 residues. Germline loops: CDR1 MNHEY, CDR2 SVGAGI. Trimming cost V 0 bases and J 2 bases; bases outside gene matches: 2. DNA of the CDR3: TGTGCCAGCAGTTACTCGACAGGGGGAGCCTACGAGCAGTACTTC. Translation gives CASSYSTGGAYEQYF.

V is TRBV20-1 and J is TRBJ2-3; D unclear. CDR3 size: 10 residues. Between the trimmed V and J ends, which lost 6 bases and 2 bases, there was a span of 3 bases. The V gene's germline CDR1 is DFQATT and CDR2 SNEGSKA (reference sequence). The CDR3 region is CSAVTDTQYF. The CDR3 DNA reads TGCAGTGCCGTCACAGATACGCAGTATTTT.

The chain combines TRBV18 with TRBJ2-3, with 10 bases matching TRBD2. CDR3 length: 17 residues. Trimming at V came to 3 bases and at J to 3 bases, leaving 9 bases not matched to a gene. Germline V gene sequence: CDR1 KGHSH, CDR2 LQKENI. In nucleotides, the CDR3 is TGTGCCAGCTCACCTCTGGCAGCGGGGGGGATTACAGATACGCAGTATTTT. It codes for CASSPLAAGGITDTQYF.

The J gene is TRBJ1-3, the V gene TRBV28; tentative D call: TRBD1 (5 bases). Germline V lookup: CDR1 MDHEN, CDR2 SYDVKM. V was cut by 4 bases and J by 3 bases, with 16 bases left in between. The CDR3 is made up of 16 amino acids. The CDR3 here is CASSSYGRDFGNTIYF. The DNA of the CDR3 is TGTGCCAGCAGTTCCTACGGCAGGGATTTTGGAAACACCATATATTTT.

The CDR3 DNA reads as TGTGCCAGCAGCTCAGGGGATGAGGAAAAACTGTTTTTT. Translated: CASSSGDEEKLFF. The chain combines TRBV28 with TRBJ1-4; D might be TRBD1 (6 bases). Germline values: CDR1 MDHEN, CDR2 SYDVKM. There are 13 residues in the CDR3. Trimming took off 6 bases at V and 8 bases at J, with 13 bases between the two ends.

The chain links TRBV2 to TRBJ1-1; 8 bases are a match to TRBD1. V lost 4 bases to trimming and J lost 1 base; unmatched junction nucleotides: 5. The CDR3 covers 15 residues. Germline V gives CDR1 SNHLY, CDR2 FYNNEI. CDR3 bases: TGTGCCAGCAGTGGACAGGGGCAGGCGAACACTGAAGCTTTCTTT. Protein product: CASSGQGQANTEAFF.

This clone was seen a single time. This chain links TRBV9 with TRBJ2-1; D is ambiguous. The germline V gene encodes CDR1 SGDLS and CDR2 YYNGEE. The germline V and J ends were trimmed by 0 bases and 1 base, with 14 bases remaining between them. CDR3 length equals 17 residues. The CDR3 region has the DNA TGTGCCAGCAGCGTAGGTGCCCCTGGGCTATCCTACAATGAGCAGTTCTTC. It yields the protein CASSVGAPGLSYNEQFF.